This T cell receptor (beta chain) was sequenced during a study of blood T cells in healthy people across ages. Investigators took approximately 9.4 milliliters of peripheral blood from every donor. CDR1 is SQVTM, CDR2 ANQGSEA, per germline. This CDR3 has 11 amino acids. Trimming took 7 bases from V and 6 from J, leaving 11 bases between them. Sample-barcoded 5' priming and a J-beta primer mix drove a second PCR of roughly 7 to 11 cycles. TCRdb processed the 5' RACE reads anew with MiXCR; each CDR3 protein has one entry. Of roughly 720,000 distinct CDR3 sequences in the sample, about 53% were seen once.

The source material was blood. The chain joins TRBV29-1 to TRBJ2-3; D unresolved. The sequence derives from a man older than 75 in good health. This chain's CDR3 is CSAGLGDTQYF. As DNA, the CDR3 is TGCAGCGCTGGCCTGGGGGATACGCAGTATTTT.